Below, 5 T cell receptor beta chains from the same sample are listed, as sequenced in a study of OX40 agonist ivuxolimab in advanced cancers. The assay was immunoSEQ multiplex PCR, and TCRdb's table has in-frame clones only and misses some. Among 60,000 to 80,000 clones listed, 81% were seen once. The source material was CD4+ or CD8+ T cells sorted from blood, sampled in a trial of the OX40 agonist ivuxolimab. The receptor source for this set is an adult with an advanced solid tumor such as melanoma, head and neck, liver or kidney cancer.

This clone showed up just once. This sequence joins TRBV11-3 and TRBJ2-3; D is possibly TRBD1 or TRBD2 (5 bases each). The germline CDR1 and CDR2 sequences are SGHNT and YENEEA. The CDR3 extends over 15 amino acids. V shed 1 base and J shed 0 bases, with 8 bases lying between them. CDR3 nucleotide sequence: TGTGCCAGCAGCTTAGGAGGGGTTAGCACAGATACGCAGTATTTT. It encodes CASSLGGVSTDTQYF.

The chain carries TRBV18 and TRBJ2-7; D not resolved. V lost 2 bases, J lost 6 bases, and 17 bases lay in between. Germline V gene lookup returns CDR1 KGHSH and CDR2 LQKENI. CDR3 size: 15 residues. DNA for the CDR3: TGTGCCAGCTCACCAGACGTTGTGGGGTCCGGCGAGCAGTACTTC. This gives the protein CASSPDVVGSGEQYF.

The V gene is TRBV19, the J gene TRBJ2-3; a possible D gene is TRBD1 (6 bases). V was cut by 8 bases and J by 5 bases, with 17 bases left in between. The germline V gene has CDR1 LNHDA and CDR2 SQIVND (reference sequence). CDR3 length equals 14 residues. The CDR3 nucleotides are TGTGCCAGTCAACCCGACAGGTTTGGAGATACGCAGTATTTT. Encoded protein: CASQPDRFGDTQYF.

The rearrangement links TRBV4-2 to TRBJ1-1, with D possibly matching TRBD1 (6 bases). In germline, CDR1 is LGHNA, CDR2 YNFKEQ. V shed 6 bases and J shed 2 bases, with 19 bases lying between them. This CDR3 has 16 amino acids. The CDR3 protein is CASSRSSGGFNTEAFF. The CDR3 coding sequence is TGTGCCAGCAGTCGGTCCTCGGGGGGCTTCAACACTGAAGCTTTCTTT.

CDR3 sequence: CASSPRQGASSGELFF. In DNA form, the CDR3 reads TGTGCCAGCAGCCCGAGACAGGGGGCTTCATCCGGGGAGCTGTTTTTT. The rearrangement joins TRBV4-2 to TRBJ2-2; 10 bases align to TRBD1. Germline V gene sequence: CDR1 LGHNA, CDR2 YNFKEQ. This CDR3 spans 16 amino acids. The V segment lost 4 bases and the J segment 6 bases; nucleotides outside the gene matches: 8.